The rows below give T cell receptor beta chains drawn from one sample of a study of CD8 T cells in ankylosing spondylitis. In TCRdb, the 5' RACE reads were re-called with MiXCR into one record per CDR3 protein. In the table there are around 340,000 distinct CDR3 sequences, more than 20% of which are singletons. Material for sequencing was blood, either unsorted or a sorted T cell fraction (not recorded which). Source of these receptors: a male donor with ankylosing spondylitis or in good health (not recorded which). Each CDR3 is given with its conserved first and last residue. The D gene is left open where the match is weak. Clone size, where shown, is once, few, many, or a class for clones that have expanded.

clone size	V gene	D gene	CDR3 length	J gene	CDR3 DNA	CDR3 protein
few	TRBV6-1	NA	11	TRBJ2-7	TGTGCCATCCAACTGGCTCACGAGCAGTACTTC	CAIQLAHEQYF
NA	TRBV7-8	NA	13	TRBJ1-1	TGTGCCAGCAGTCCCCTCCGGAACACTGAAGCTTTCTTT	CASSPLRNTEAFF
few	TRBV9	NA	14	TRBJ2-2	TGTGCCAGCAGAGGCGGTTCTAACACCGGGGAGCTGTTTTTT	CASRGGSNTGELFF
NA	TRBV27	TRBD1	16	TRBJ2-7	TGTGCCAGCAGTTTAAGGGGACAGGGGTTGTTTGACGAGCAGTACTTC	CASSLRGQGLFDEQYF
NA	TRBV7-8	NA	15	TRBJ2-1	TGTGCCAGCAGCTGGGAAACTAGTTTACACTCCGGGCAGTTCTTC	CASSWETSLHSGQFF
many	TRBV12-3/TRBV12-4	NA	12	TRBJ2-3	TGTGCCAGCAGTTTATCAGCAGATACGCAGTATTTT	CASSLSADTQYF
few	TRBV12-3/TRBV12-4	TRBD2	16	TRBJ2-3	TGTGCCAGCAGTTTTGGACTAGCGGGGGACGAGGATACGCAGTATTTT	CASSFGLAGDEDTQYF
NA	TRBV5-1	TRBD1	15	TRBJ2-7	TGCGCCAGCAGCCAGGGACAGGGTTGGTCCTACGAGCAGTACTTC	CASSQGQGWSYEQYF
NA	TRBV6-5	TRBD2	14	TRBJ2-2	TGTGCCACCACTTACAATAGCGGGGACGGGGAGCTGTTTTTT	CATTYNSGDGELFF
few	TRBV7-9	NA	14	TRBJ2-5	TGTGCCAGCAGCTTCCTACAGGGAAGTGGGACCCAGTACTTC	CASSFLQGSGTQYF
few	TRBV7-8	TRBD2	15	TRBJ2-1	TGTGCCAGCAGCTTAAAGCGGGGATCCTACAATGAGCAGTTCTTC	CASSLKRGSYNEQFF
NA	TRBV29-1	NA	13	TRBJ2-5	TGCAGCGTTGAAGATCACGGCCAAGAGACCCAGTACTTC	CSVEDHGQETQYF
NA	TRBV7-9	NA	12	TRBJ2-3	TGTGCCAGCAGCTTAGTGGGCAGGGGGCAGTATTTT	CASSLVGRGQYF
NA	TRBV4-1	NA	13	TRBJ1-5	TGCGCCAGCAGCCAAGGGGGTGGGCAGCCCCAGCATTTT	CASSQGGGQPQHF
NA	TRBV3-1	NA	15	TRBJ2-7	TGTGCCAGCAGCCGCCGGGACGGAAGCTCCTACGAGCAGTACTTC	CASSRRDGSSYEQYF
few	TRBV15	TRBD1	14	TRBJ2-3	TGTGCCACCAGCAGGACAGGGGGAGCAGATACGCAGTATTTT	CATSRTGGADTQYF
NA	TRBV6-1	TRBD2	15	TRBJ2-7	TGTGCCAGCAGCCCTACCAGAGCGGGGGGCTACGAGCAGTACTTC	CASSPTRAGGYEQYF
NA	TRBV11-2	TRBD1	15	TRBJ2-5	TGTGCCAGCAGCGCAGGACAGGGGTCCACAGAGACCCAGTACTTC	CASSAGQGSTETQYF
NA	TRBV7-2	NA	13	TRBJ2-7	TGTGCCAGCAGCCTGACCAGAGACTACGAGCAGTACTTC	CASSLTRDYEQYF
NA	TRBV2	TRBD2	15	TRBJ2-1	TGTGCCAGCAGGGACGGGGGGGCAGGTTACAATGAGCAGTTCTTC	CASRDGGAGYNEQFF
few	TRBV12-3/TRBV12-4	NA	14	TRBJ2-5	TGTGCCAGCAGACGGGGCTTCTTCCAAGAGATCCAGTACTTC	CASRRGFFQEIQYF
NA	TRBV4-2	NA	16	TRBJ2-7	TGTGCCAGCAGCCAAGAGGGGACACCCGGTACCTACGAGCAGTACTTC	CASSQEGTPGTYEQYF
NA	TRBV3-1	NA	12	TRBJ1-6	TGTGCCAGCAGCCACAGAGGGTCACCCCTCCACTTT	CASSHRGSPLHF
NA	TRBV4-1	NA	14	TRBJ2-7	TGCGCCAGCAGCCACCAGGGAAGGTCTTACGAGCAGTACTTC	CASSHQGRSYEQYF